This TCR beta chain came from a study of T-cell memory formation after mild COVID-19. Study outcomes and limitations: Clones contracting over day 15 to 85 were CD4/CD8 balanced, with later expanders leaning CD4+. Pre-infection memory showed some responding clones, and this suggested that cross-reactive memory joined.

Sample barcodes and UMIs were carried by the TCR alpha and TCR beta cDNA libraries that 5'RACE generated with constant-segment primers. TCRdb reprocessed the 5' RACE reads with MiXCR, giving one entry per CDR3 protein. The sample holds about 560,000 distinct CDR3 sequences; around 15% are singletons and the top ten take just over 8%. Details on this clonotype: Its antigen is unidentified.

This TCR came from an adult woman who had mild COVID-19 (a few samples of this study predate the infection). Cell type and time point are not known. The source material was PBMCs or a T cell subset sorted from them (not recorded which).

The CDR3 coding sequence is TGCGCCAGCGCGGACATTAGCTCCTACAATGAGCAGTTCTTC. As protein: CASADISSYNEQFF. V is TRBV5-1 and J is TRBJ2-1; D is perhaps TRBD1 (5 bases). V was pared by 7 bases and J by 0 bases, with 11 bases between. The CDR3 runs to 14 residues. Germline lookup yields CDR1 SGHRS and CDR2 YFSETQ.